The sequence of this T cell receptor (beta chain) was determined in a study of cytomegalovirus exposure and HLA in healthy donors. The PCR contained 60 Vbeta and 13 Jbeta primers. The protocol was immunoSEQ multiplex PCR, while the TCRdb copy is restricted to in-frame clones and leaves out a portion. The sample records about 140,000 clones, around 82% being singletons. This clone was counted between two and nine times. An end of the junction does not agree with germline; a read error may underlie this. This CDR3 is 16 amino acids long. Germline-derived CDR1 and CDR2 are SEHNR and FQNEAQ (reference sequence).

Sequencing was done on a sample of PBMCs. The source of this sequence is a man younger than 35 in good health and CMV-seropositive. The chain links TRBV7-9 to TRBJ2-1; the match to TRBD1 covers 8 bases. CDR3 sequence reads: CSSSLGLRGLGDEQFF. CDR3 coding DNA: TGTTCCAGCAGCTTAGGCCTCAGGGGGCTTGGGGATGAGCAGTTCTTC.